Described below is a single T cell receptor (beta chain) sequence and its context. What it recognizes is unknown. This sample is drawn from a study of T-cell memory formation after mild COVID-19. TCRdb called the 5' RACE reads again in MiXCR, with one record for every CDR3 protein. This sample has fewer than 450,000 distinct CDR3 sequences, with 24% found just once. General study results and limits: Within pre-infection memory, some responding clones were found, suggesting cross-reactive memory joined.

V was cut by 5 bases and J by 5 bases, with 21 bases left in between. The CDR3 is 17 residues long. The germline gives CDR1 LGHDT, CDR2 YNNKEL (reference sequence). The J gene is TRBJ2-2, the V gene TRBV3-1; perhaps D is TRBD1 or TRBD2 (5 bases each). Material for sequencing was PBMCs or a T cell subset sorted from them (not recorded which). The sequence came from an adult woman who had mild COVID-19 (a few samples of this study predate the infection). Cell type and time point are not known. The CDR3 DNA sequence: TGTGCCAGCAGCAGAATTGGGACCCCCAGGAGGACCGGGGAGCTGTTTTTT. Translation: CASSRIGTPRRTGELFF.